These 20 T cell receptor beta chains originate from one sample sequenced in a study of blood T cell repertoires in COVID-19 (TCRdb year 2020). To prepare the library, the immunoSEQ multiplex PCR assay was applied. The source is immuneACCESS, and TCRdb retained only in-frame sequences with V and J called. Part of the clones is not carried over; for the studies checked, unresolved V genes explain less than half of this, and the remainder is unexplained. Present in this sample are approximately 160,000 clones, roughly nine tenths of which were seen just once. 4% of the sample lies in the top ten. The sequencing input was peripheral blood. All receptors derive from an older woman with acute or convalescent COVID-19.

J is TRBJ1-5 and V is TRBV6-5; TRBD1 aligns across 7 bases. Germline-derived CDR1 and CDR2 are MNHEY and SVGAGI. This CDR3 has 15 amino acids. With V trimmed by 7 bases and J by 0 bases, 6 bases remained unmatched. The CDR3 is CASIPRGDSNQPQHF. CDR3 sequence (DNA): TGTGCCAGCATCCCCAGGGGGGATAGCAATCAGCCCCAGCATTTT.

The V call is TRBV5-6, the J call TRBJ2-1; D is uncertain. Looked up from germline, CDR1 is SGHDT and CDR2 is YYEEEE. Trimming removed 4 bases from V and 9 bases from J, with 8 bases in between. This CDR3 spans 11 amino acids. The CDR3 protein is CASSHRLEQFF. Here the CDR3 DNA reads TGTGCCAGCAGCCACCGACTTGAGCAGTTCTTC.

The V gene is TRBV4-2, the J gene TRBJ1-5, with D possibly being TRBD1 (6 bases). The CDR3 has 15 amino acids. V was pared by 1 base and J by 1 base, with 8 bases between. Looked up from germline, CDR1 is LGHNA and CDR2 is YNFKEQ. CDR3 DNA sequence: TGTGCCAGCAGCCAAGTTGGACAGAGCAATCAGCCCCAGCATTTT. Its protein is CASSQVGQSNQPQHF.

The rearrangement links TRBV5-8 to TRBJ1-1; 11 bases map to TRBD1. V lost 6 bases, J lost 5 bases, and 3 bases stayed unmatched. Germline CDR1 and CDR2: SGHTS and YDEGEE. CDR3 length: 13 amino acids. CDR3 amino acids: CASTGDRGTEAFF. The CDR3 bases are TGTGCCAGCACTGGGGACAGGGGGACTGAAGCTTTCTTT. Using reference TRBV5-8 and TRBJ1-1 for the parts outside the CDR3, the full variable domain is EAGVTQSPTHLIKTRGQQATLRCSPISGHTSVYWYQQALGLGLQFLLWYDEGEERNRGNFPPRFSGRQFPNYSSELNVNALELEDSALYLCASTGDRGTEAFFGQGTRLTVV.

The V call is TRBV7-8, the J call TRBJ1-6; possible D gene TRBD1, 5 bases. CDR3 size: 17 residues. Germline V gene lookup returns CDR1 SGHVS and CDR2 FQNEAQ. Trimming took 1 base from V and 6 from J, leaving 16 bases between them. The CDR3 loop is CASSLGLLGLSNSPLHF. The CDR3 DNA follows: TGTGCCAGCAGCTTAGGACTGCTGGGACTCTCTAATTCACCCCTCCACTTT.

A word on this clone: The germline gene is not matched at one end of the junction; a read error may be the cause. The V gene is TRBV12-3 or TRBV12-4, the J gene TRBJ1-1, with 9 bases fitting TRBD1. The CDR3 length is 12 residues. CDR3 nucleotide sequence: TGTGCCAGCAGATTGGACAGGGGCGAGGGGCTTTTT. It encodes CASRLDRGEGLF.

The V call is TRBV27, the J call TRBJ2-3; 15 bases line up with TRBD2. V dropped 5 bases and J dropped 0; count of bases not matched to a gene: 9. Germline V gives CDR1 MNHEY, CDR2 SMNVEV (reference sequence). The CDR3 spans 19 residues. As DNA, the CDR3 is TGTGCCAGCAGTATAAAGGGACTAGCGGGAGGCTGGAGCACAGATACGCAGTATTTT. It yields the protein CASSIKGLAGGWSTDTQYF.

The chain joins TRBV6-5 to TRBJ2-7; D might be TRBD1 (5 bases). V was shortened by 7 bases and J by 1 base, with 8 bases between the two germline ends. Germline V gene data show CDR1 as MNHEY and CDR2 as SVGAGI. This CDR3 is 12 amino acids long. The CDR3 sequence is CASTRVSYEQYF. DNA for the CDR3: TGTGCCAGCACCAGGGTTTCCTACGAGCAGTACTTC.

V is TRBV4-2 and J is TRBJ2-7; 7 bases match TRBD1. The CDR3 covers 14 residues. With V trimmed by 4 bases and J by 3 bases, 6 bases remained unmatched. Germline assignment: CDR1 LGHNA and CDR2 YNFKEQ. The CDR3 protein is CASSPAGTDYEQYF. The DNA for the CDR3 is TGTGCCAGCAGCCCGGCCGGGACAGACTACGAGCAGTACTTC.

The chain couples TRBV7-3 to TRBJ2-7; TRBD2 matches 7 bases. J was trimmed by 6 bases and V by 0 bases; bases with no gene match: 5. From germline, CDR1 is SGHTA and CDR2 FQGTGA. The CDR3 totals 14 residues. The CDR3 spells CASSLTRESSEQYF. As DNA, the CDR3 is TGTGCCAGCAGCTTAACGCGGGAGTCGTCCGAGCAGTACTTC.

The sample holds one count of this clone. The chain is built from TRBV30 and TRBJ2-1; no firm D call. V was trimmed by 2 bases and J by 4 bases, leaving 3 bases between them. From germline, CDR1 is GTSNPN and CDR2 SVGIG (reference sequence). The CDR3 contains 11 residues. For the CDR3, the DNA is TGTGCCTGGAGTCCTTACAATGAGCAGTTCTTC. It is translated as CAWSPYNEQFF.

Written as DNA, the CDR3 is TGTGCCAGCAGCTCTGGAGTGGGTTTTACGGAAAAACTGTTTTTT. Amino acid sequence: CASSSGVGFTEKLFF. The genes are TRBV5-6 and TRBJ1-4, with no clear D. The CDR3 covers 15 residues. V dropped 3 bases and J dropped 8 bases, with 17 bases sitting between them. Germline-derived CDR1 and CDR2 are SGHDT and YYEEEE.

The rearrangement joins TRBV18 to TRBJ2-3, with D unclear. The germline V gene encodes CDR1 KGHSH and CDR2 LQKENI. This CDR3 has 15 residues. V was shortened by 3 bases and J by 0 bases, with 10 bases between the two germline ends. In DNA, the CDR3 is TGTGCCAGCTCACCTCCCCAGACTAGCACAGATACGCAGTATTTT. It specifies CASSPPQTSTDTQYF. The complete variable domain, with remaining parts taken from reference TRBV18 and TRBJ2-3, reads NAGVMQNPRHLVRRRGQEARLRCSPMKGHSHVYWYRQLPEEGLKFMVYLQKENIIDESGMPKERFSAEFPKEGPSILRIQQVVRGDSAAYFCASSPPQTSTDTQYFGPGTRLTVL.

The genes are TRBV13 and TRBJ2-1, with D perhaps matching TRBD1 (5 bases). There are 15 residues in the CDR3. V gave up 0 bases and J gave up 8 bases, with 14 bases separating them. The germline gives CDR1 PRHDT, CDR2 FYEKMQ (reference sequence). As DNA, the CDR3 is TGTGCCAGCAGCTTAGGCCACGGCAGGGTGGATGAGCAGTTCTTC. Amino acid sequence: CASSLGHGRVDEQFF.

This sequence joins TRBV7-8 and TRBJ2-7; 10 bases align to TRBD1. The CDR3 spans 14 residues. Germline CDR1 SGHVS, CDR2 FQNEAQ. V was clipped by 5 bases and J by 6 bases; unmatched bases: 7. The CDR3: CASSTRDRGGEQYF. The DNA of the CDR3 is TGTGCCAGCAGCACCCGGGACAGGGGTGGCGAGCAGTACTTC.

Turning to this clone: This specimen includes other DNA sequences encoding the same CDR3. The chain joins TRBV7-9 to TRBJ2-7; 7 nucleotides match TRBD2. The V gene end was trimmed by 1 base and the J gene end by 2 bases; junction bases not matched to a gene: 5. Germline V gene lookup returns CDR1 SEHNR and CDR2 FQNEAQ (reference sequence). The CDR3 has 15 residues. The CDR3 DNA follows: TGTGCCAGCAGCTTAGGTGGAAGCGGGACCTACGAGCAGTACTTC. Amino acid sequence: CASSLGGSGTYEQYF.

The CDR3 sequence: CASSSGFRDSSYEQYF. Here the CDR3 DNA reads TGTGCCAGCAGCTCCGGTTTCCGGGACAGTTCCTACGAGCAGTACTTC. The genes are TRBV5-6 and TRBJ2-7; TRBD1 matches at 7 bases. CDR1 and CDR2 from the germline V gene are SGHDT and YYEEEE. CDR3 length: 16 amino acids. J gave up 1 base and V 3 bases, and 10 bases lay outside the gene matches. The full variable domain, completed using reference TRBV5-6 and TRBJ2-7, is DAGVTQSPTHLIKTRGQQVTLRCSPKSGHDTVSWYQQALGQGPQFIFQYYEEEERQRGNFPDRFSGHQFPNYSSELNVNALLLGDSALYLCASSSGFRDSSYEQYFGPGTRLTVT.

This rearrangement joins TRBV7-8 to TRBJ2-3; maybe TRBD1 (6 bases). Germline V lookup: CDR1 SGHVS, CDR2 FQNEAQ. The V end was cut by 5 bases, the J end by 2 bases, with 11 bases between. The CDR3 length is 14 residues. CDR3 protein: CASSLGTNTDTQYF. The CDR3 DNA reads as TGTGCCAGCAGCCTTGGGACAAACACAGATACGCAGTATTTT.

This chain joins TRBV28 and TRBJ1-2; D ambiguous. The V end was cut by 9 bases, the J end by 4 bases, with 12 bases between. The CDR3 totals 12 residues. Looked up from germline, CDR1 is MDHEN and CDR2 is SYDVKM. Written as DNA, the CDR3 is TGTGCCAGTAAGGCCGGGAGCTATGGCTACACCTTC. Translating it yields CASKAGSYGYTF.

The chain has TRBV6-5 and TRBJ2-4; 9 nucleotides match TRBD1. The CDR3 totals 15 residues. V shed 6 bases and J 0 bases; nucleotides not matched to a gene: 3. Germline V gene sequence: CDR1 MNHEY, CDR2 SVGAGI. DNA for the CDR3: TGTGCCAGCAGGGGACAGGGTGCAGCCAAAAACATTCAGTACTTC. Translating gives CASRGQGAAKNIQYF.